These 31 T cell receptor beta chains were sequenced from one sample in a study of blood T cells in healthy people across ages. Alongside a J-beta primer mix, a sample-barcoded 5' primer served in a second PCR lasting about 7 to 12 cycles. TCRdb reprocessed the 5' RACE reads with MiXCR, giving one entry per CDR3 protein. Of 540,000 or so distinct CDR3 sequences detected, roughly 28% appear once; the ten largest clones hold approximately 17%. The sample taken for sequencing was blood. Source of these receptors: a woman aged 70 to 79 in good health.

The chain uses TRBV7-9 and TRBJ1-3, with D unresolved. The CDR3 runs to 17 residues. V was shortened by 1 base and J by 2 bases, with 15 bases between the two germline ends. CDR1 is SEHNR and CDR2 is FQNEAQ in the germline V gene (reference sequence). The CDR3 DNA is TGTGCCAGCAGCTTAGAGGTTGGAGGGTCCGCTGGAAACACCATATATTTT. Residues: CASSLEVGGSAGNTIYF. The full variable domain, its missing parts supplied by reference TRBV7-9 and TRBJ1-3, is DTGVSQNPRHKITKRGQNVTFRCDPISEHNRLYWYRQTLGQGPEFLTYFQNEAQLEKSRLLSDRFSAERPKGSFSTLEIQRTEQGDSAMYLCASSLEVGGSAGNTIYFGEGSWLTVV.

Only a few counts were recorded for this clonotype. The genes are TRBV7-9 and TRBJ2-7; D not certain. The V end lost 1 base, the J end lost 6 bases, and 13 bases lay between the germline ends. This CDR3 is 14 amino acids long. The germline CDR1 and CDR2 sequences are SEHNR and FQNEAQ (reference sequence). As DNA, the CDR3 is TGTGCCAGCAGCTTAGAGAAGGGTTACGGCGAGCAGTACTTC. It translates to CASSLEKGYGEQYF.

This clonotype was found a few times. This chain connects TRBV30 to TRBJ2-1, with 8 positions matching TRBD1. This CDR3 is 15 amino acids long. Trimming cost V 2 bases and J 3 bases; bases outside gene matches: 6. The germline gives CDR1 GTSNPN, CDR2 SVGIG (reference sequence). Here the CDR3 DNA reads TGTGCCTGGAGTAGCCAGGGGGCCTACTACAATGAGCAGTTCTTC. It translates to CAWSSQGAYYNEQFF. Full variable domain (remainder filled in from reference TRBV30 and TRBJ2-1): SQTIHQWPATLVQPVGSPLSLECTVEGTSNPNLYWYRQAAGRGLQLLFYSVGIGQISSEVPQNLSASRPQDRQFILSSKKLLLSDSGFYLCAWSSQGAYYNEQFFGPGTRLTVL.

The J gene is TRBJ2-4, the V gene TRBV29-1; no reliable D call. With 5 bases removed from V and 3 bases from J, the gap between germline ends came to 11 bases. CDR1 is SQVTM, CDR2 ANQGSEA, per germline. The CDR3 consists of 13 residues. CDR3 protein: CSVYRSDKNIQYF. DNA of the CDR3: TGCAGCGTTTATAGGTCAGACAAAAACATTCAGTACTTC.

V and J are TRBV2 and TRBJ1-1; no clear D gene. The V end lost 3 bases, the J end lost 6 bases, and 8 bases lay between the germline ends. The CDR3 totals 12 residues. Per germline, CDR1 SNHLY and CDR2 FYNNEI. The CDR3 protein is CASSDLRPEAFF. In DNA, the CDR3 is TGTGCCAGCAGTGATCTAAGACCTGAAGCTTTCTTT. Using reference TRBV2 and TRBJ1-1 for the parts outside the CDR3, the full variable domain is EPEVTQTPSHQVTQMGQEVILRCVPISNHLYFYWYRQILGQKVEFLVSFYNNEISEKSEIFDDQFSVERPDGSNFTLKIRSTKLEDSAMYFCASSDLRPEAFFGQGTRLTVV.

This clonotype was counted only a few times. The chain couples TRBV9 to TRBJ1-4; D is ambiguous. Trimming took off 3 bases at V and 1 base at J, with 10 bases between the two ends. From germline, CDR1 is SGDLS and CDR2 YYNGEE. The CDR3 is 15 residues long. CDR3 residues: CASSEWGETNEKLFF. The CDR3 DNA sequence: TGTGCCAGCAGCGAGTGGGGAGAAACTAATGAAAAACTGTTTTTT.

The chain uses TRBV4-3 and TRBJ2-7, with D possibly being TRBD1 (7 bases). V lost 0 bases and J 3 bases, leaving 12 bases between the germline ends. Looked up from germline, CDR1 is LGHNA and CDR2 is YSLEER. This CDR3 has 15 amino acids. For the CDR3, the DNA is TGCGCCAGCAGCCAAGAACCAGGGGGGCACTACGAGCAGTACTTC. It yields the protein CASSQEPGGHYEQYF.

This clonotype was counted between two and nine times. The rearrangement uses TRBV6-6 and TRBJ1-2; D is unclear. Per the germline V gene, CDR1 is MNHNY and CDR2 is SVGAGI (reference sequence). The CDR3 has 13 residues. Between the trimmed V and J ends, which lost 0 bases and 3 bases, there was a span of 5 bases. In DNA form, the CDR3 reads TGTGCCAGCAGTTACTCGCAGTACTATGGCTACACCTTC. Amino acid sequence: CASSYSQYYGYTF.

Only a few counts were recorded for this clonotype. V and J are TRBV7-2 and TRBJ1-3; 9 bases are a match to TRBD1. The CDR3 is 16 residues long. Trimming took 5 bases from V and 8 from J; bases not matched to a gene: 13. Germline CDR1 reads SGHTA; CDR2 reads FQGNSA. DNA for the CDR3: TGTGCCAGCAGCCCCCAATTGGGACAGGGTTCCCACACCATATATTTT. This encodes CASSPQLGQGSHTIYF.

The CDR3 nucleotides read TGCAGCGTTGTACGAGGATACGAGCAGTACTTC. Residues: CSVVRGYEQYF. This chain joins TRBV29-1 and TRBJ2-7; D gene uncertain. CDR1 is SQVTM, CDR2 ANQGSEA, per germline. V lost 4 bases and J 4 bases, leaving 8 bases between the germline ends. This CDR3 has 11 amino acids.

Many counts were recorded for this clonotype. This chain connects TRBV20-1 to TRBJ2-3; unclear D gene. Germline V gene lookup returns CDR1 DFQATT and CDR2 SNEGSKA (reference sequence). The CDR3 consists of 13 residues. Trimming left V 7 bases short and J 2 bases short, with 13 bases between. For the CDR3, the DNA is TGCAGTGTCGAGACCGCGCTCACAGATACGCAGTATTTT. Translating gives CSVETALTDTQYF.

Worth noting for this clonotype: A read error may produce the germline difference seen at one junction end. V is TRBV12-3 or TRBV12-4 and J is TRBJ2-2, with D tentatively TRBD2 (5 bases). This CDR3 contains 15 residues. The CDR3 DNA reads TGTGCCAGCAGCTTAGAAAGCGGAAACACCGGGGAGCTGTTTTTT. Translated: CASSLESGNTGELFF.

This clonotype was observed a handful of times. The J gene is TRBJ2-7, the V gene TRBV7-3; D may correspond to TRBD1 or TRBD2 (5 bases each). Germline V gene sequence: CDR1 SGHTA, CDR2 FQGTGA. Trimming left V 5 bases short and J 6 bases short, with 17 bases between. This CDR3 contains 14 residues. CDR3 sequence: CASSPGTVGSEQYF. Here the CDR3 DNA reads TGTGCCAGCAGCCCCGGGACGGTGGGCTCCGAGCAGTACTTC. Combining the CDR3 with reference TRBV7-3 and TRBJ2-7 gives the whole variable domain GAGVSQTPSNKVTEKGKYVELRCDPISGHTALYWYRQSLGQGPEFLIYFQGTGAADDSGLPNDRFFAVRPEGSVSTLKIQRTERGDSAVYLCASSPGTVGSEQYFGPGTRLTVT.

This clonotype was detected only a few times. The J gene is TRBJ2-3, the V gene TRBV5-5; D may correspond to TRBD1 or TRBD2 (6 bases each). Per the germline V gene, CDR1 is SGHKS and CDR2 is YYEKEE (reference sequence). Between the trimmed V and J ends, which lost 7 bases and 1 base, there was a span of 16 bases. The length of the CDR3 is 15 residues. The CDR3 spells CASGGGGPRTDTQYF. The CDR3 DNA follows: TGTGCCAGCGGGGGTGGGGGGCCGCGCACAGATACGCAGTATTTT.

V is TRBV6-1 and J is TRBJ2-7; 7 nucleotides line up with TRBD2. Germline CDR1 reads MNHNS; CDR2 reads SASEGT. The ends lost 7 bases at V and 4 bases at J; junction bases unmatched: 16. The CDR3 loop spans 16 amino acids. The CDR3 here is CASMTYLAGDLYEQYF. The CDR3 nucleotides are TGTGCCAGCATGACCTACCTGGCGGGGGATTTGTACGAGCAGTACTTC.

This clonotype showed up just a few times. This rearrangement joins TRBV4-1 to TRBJ2-3; TRBD2 matches at 11 bases. CDR3 length: 17 residues. The junction had 13 bases not matched to a gene; V was cut back by 0 bases and J by 11 bases. Germline values: CDR1 MGHRA, CDR2 YSYEKL. The CDR3 loop is CASSQDFPLRLAGMQYF. DNA of the CDR3: TGCGCCAGCAGCCAAGATTTCCCCCTCCGACTAGCGGGGATGCAGTATTTT.

This clonotype was found a few times. V and J are TRBV10-3 and TRBJ2-5; 8 bases agree with TRBD1. The DNA end favors TRBJ2-7, so the J call may be wrong. Germline CDR1 reads ENHRY; CDR2 reads SYGVKD. The CDR3 loop spans 14 amino acids. CDR3 coding DNA: TGTGCCATCAGTGCCGGGACAGGCGCCTACGAGCAGTACTTC. Translated, it gives CAISAGTGAYEQYF.

This clonotype was observed a few times. This chain links TRBV30 with TRBJ1-3, with a tentative D call TRBD1 (6 bases). This CDR3 contains 15 residues. With 0 bases removed from V and 0 bases from J, the gap between germline ends came to 9 bases. In germline, CDR1 is GTSNPN, CDR2 SVGIG (reference sequence). CDR3 in DNA: TGTGCCTGGAGTGTAGGGGGAAGCTCTGGAAACACCATATATTTT. Amino acids: CAWSVGGSSGNTIYF.

The CDR3 DNA sequence: TGTGCCAGCAGTGAAGCGCTTAGCGGGGCAGATACGCAGTATTTT. Its protein is CASSEALSGADTQYF. The chain joins TRBV2 to TRBJ2-3; 8 bases align to TRBD2. Looked up from germline, CDR1 is SNHLY and CDR2 is FYNNEI. With V trimmed by 0 bases and J by 4 bases, 3 bases remained unmatched. CDR3 size: 15 residues.

This clonotype was detected only a few times. The rearrangement uses TRBV11-2 and TRBJ2-7, with TRBD1 matching over 12 bases. After removal of 4 bases from V and 9 bases from J, the junction contained 7 bases not matched to a gene. Germline CDR1 is SGHAT and CDR2 is FQNNGV. The CDR3 spans 14 residues. CDR3 sequence: CASSSGTGGDGQYF. The CDR3 DNA follows: TGTGCCAGCAGCTCCGGGACAGGGGGCGATGGGCAGTACTTC. The whole variable domain, filled in from reference TRBV11-2 and TRBJ2-7, reads EAGVAQSPRYKIIEKRQSVAFWCNPISGHATLYWYQQILGQGPKLLIQFQNNGVVDDSQLPKDRFSAERLKGVDSTLKIQPAKLEDSAVYLCASSSGTGGDGQYFGPGTRLTVT.

The chain is built from TRBV5-1 and TRBJ2-7, with D perhaps being TRBD1 or TRBD2 (5 bases each). The J call could be wrong; TRBJ2-5 is a better fit for the DNA end. Germline V gene sequence: CDR1 SGHRS, CDR2 YFSETQ. CDR3 length: 15 residues. This CDR3 is CASSPIPGTEGTQYF. CDR3 nucleotides: TGCGCCAGCAGCCCAATACCCGGGACGGAAGGGACCCAGTACTTC.

This clonotype has more than one count but fewer than ten. CDR3 residues: CASSLISGNTGELFF. CDR3 sequence (DNA): TGTGCCAGCAGTCTAATCAGCGGGAACACCGGGGAGCTGTTTTTT. The chain recombines TRBV12-3 or TRBV12-4 with TRBJ2-2, with TRBD2 as a possible D gene (5 bases). Trimming took off 5 bases at V and 1 base at J, with 11 bases between the two ends. The CDR3 contains 15 residues.

This clonotype was counted between two and nine times. In nucleotides, the CDR3 is TGCAGTGCTAGAGATCCGGCCAGGCGTGGTACAGATACGCAGTATTTT. Residues: CSARDPARRGTDTQYF. V is TRBV20-1 and J is TRBJ2-3; no clear D gene. Between the trimmed V and J ends, which lost 0 bases and 3 bases, there was a span of 16 bases. This CDR3 is built from 16 residues. Germline V gene data show CDR1 as DFQATT and CDR2 as SNEGSKA (reference sequence).

The J gene is TRBJ1-1, the V gene TRBV7-2; D remains unclear. Germline V CDR1 and CDR2: SGHTA, FQGNSA. This CDR3 is built from 12 residues. V lost 3 bases and J lost 7, with 9 bases in between. CDR3 loop: CASSLDLGEAFF. Here the CDR3 DNA reads TGTGCCAGCAGCTTGGACCTCGGTGAAGCTTTCTTT.

The table lists this clonotype with a few counts. The rearrangement uses TRBV7-2 and TRBJ2-3; 9 bases match TRBD2. From germline, CDR1 is SGHTA and CDR2 FQGNSA. The junction had 6 bases not matched to a gene; V was cut back by 2 bases and J by 6 bases. There are 15 residues in the CDR3. CDR3 sequence reads: CASSLSRGGPDTQYF. The CDR3 DNA is TGTGCCAGCAGCTTATCGCGGGGGGGGCCGGATACGCAGTATTTT.

This rearrangement joins TRBV28 to TRBJ2-3, with D tentatively TRBD2 (5 bases). CDR1 and CDR2 (germline): MDHEN, SYDVKM. V was trimmed by 6 bases and J by 7 bases, leaving 11 bases between them. The CDR3 runs 12 residues. The chain's CDR3 is CASSRQRNTQYF. The CDR3 DNA reads as TGTGCCAGCAGCCGCCAGCGGAATACGCAGTATTTT.

Concerning this clonotype itself: The junction differs from germline at one of its ends, possibly a read error. The rearrangement links TRBV5-1 to TRBJ2-5; D remains ambiguous. The J call is uncertain, as TRBJ2-1 better fits the DNA end. CDR1 is SGHRS, CDR2 YFSETQ, per germline. The CDR3 is made up of 11 amino acids. The CDR3 DNA reads as TGTGCCAGCAGCTCGGTGGGTGAGCAGTTCTTC. It is translated as CASSSVGEQFF.

For this clonotype: An end of the junction differs from the germline gene, which may be a read error. The chain carries TRBV7-7 and TRBJ2-1; 13 bases fit TRBD2. Germline V gene lookup returns CDR1 SSHAT and CDR2 FNYEAQ (reference sequence). The CDR3 covers 15 residues. The DNA of the CDR3 is TGTGCCAGCAGCCCCGGGACTAGCGGGGCCAATGAGCGGTTCTTC. Its translation is CASSPGTSGANERFF.

The chain recombines TRBV29-1 with TRBJ2-7; the D is unclear. The DNA end is more similar to TRBJ2-1, so the J call may be wrong. This CDR3 spans 11 amino acids. The V gene's germline CDR1 is SQVTM and CDR2 ANQGSEA. DNA of the CDR3: TGCAGTTGGGGTGCCTACAATGAGCAGTTCTTC. Its translation: CSWGAYNEQFF.

The chain couples TRBV12-3 or TRBV12-4 to TRBJ2-3, with D tentatively TRBD1 (5 bases). Trimming stripped 3 bases from V and 6 bases from J, with 13 bases between. The CDR3 sequence is 14 residues long. This CDR3 reads CASSFRQGPDTQYF. The DNA for the CDR3 is TGTGCCAGCAGTTTTAGGCAGGGCCCCGATACGCAGTATTTT.

V is TRBV9 and J is TRBJ1-3; D might be TRBD1 (6 bases). The V gene lost 4 bases and the J gene lost 0 bases, with 14 bases spanning the gap. The CDR3 has 16 amino acids. Germline CDR1 reads SGDLS; CDR2 reads YYNGEE. The CDR3, as DNA: TGTGCCAGCAGCTTATCACAGGGAATCTCTGGAAACACCATATATTTT. It codes for CASSLSQGISGNTIYF.